Shown below are 14 T cell receptor beta chains from a single sample sequenced in a study of beta chain features in type 1 diabetes. Isolated RNA was reverse transcribed in full, so expressed TCRB transcripts were sequenced. This table comes from immunoSEQ multiplex PCR, and its TCRdb copy is limited to in-frame clones, with some not included. The sample includes fewer than 650,000 clones, about 16% seen only once; the top ten take approximately 0.093%. The sequenced material came from naive CD4+ T cells from blood. The receptors derive from a man aged 18 to 30 in good health.

In its sample, this clone was seen a few times. The chain joins TRBV7-8 to TRBJ2-4; D could derive from TRBD1 or TRBD2 (5 bases each). The V end lost 3 bases, the J end lost 0 bases, and 21 bases lay between the germline ends. The germline gives CDR1 SGHVS, CDR2 FQNEAQ. The CDR3 has 19 amino acids. CDR3 protein: CASSFGDGTVELAKNIQYF. The CDR3 nucleotides are TGTGCCAGCAGCTTCGGGGATGGGACGGTCGAATTAGCCAAAAACATTCAGTACTTC.

This clone has more than one count but fewer than ten. The chain couples TRBV29-1 to TRBJ2-3; D perhaps matches TRBD1 (5 bases). Per germline, CDR1 SQVTM and CDR2 ANQGSEA. The CDR3 sequence is 12 residues long. V was pared by 5 bases and J by 6 bases, with 12 bases between. The CDR3 reads CSVLWGLDTQYF. For the CDR3, the DNA is TGCAGCGTTCTGTGGGGCTTGGATACGCAGTATTTT.

This clone has more than one count but fewer than ten. This chain connects TRBV4-1 to TRBJ2-1; D is undetermined. Germline V lookup: CDR1 MGHRA, CDR2 YSYEKL. This CDR3 spans 11 amino acids. V lost 3 bases and J lost 8, with 5 bases in between. The DNA for the CDR3 is TGCGCCAGCAGCCATATTGATGAGCAGTTCTTC. Translation: CASSHIDEQFF.

The chain combines TRBV6-6 with TRBJ1-6, with no clear D. The V end lost 2 bases, the J end lost 1 base, and 6 bases lay between the germline ends. Germline CDR1 and CDR2: MNHNY and SVGAGI (reference sequence). The CDR3 contains 15 residues. The CDR3 region has the DNA TGTGCCAGCAGTTACGGCAGTTCCTATAATTCACCCCTCCACTTT. Translated, it gives CASSYGSSYNSPLHF.

A word on this clone: The sample carries other DNA sequences with the same CDR3. The chain couples TRBV9 to TRBJ1-6; no clear D gene. The V gene's germline CDR1 is SGDLS and CDR2 YYNGEE. The germline V and J ends were trimmed by 0 bases and 5 bases, with 6 bases remaining between them. The CDR3 spans 14 residues. The CDR3 DNA reads as TGTGCCAGCAGCGTAGTGGGAGATAATTCACCCCTCCACTTT. This translates into CASSVVGDNSPLHF.

This clone was picked up a small number of times. The rearrangement links TRBV19 to TRBJ2-1; a weak D match, TRBD1 (5 bases). Germline V gene sequence: CDR1 LNHDA, CDR2 SQIVND (reference sequence). Trimming removed 0 bases from V and 6 bases from J, with 6 bases in between. This CDR3 has 13 residues. The CDR3 sequence is CASSIEGANEQFF. The CDR3 DNA follows: TGTGCCAGTAGTATAGAAGGGGCCAATGAGCAGTTCTTC.

This clone has only a few counts. The chain combines TRBV21-1 with TRBJ2-7. TRBV21-1 is designated a pseudogene. CDR3 length: 17 amino acids. The CDR3 bases are TGTGCCAGCAGCAAAGTTGGTGCCAGGCCGGGCTCCTACGAGCAGTACTTC. Amino acid sequence: CASSKVGARPGSYEQYF.

As to this clone: Other DNA sequences in this specimen translate into the identical CDR3. The chain employs TRBV4-3 and TRBJ2-7; D perhaps matches TRBD1 (6 bases). Germline CDR1 reads LGHNA; CDR2 reads YSLEER. V was shortened by 0 bases and J by 4 bases, with 7 bases between the two germline ends. This CDR3 contains 13 residues. The CDR3 loop reads CASSQERGYEQYF. The CDR3 region has the DNA TGCGCCAGCAGCCAAGAGAGGGGGTACGAGCAGTACTTC.

The J gene is TRBJ1-1, the V gene TRBV2, with D perhaps TRBD1 (5 bases). The CDR3 is made up of 15 amino acids. Germline CDR1 and CDR2: SNHLY and FYNNEI. Trimming shortened V by 5 bases and J by 1 base, and 14 bases separated the two germline ends. Written as DNA, the CDR3 is TGTGCCAGCAGTAAGGCTCGGGGACCGAACACTGAAGCTTTCTTT. Translating gives CASSKARGPNTEAFF.

The V call is TRBV10-3, the J call TRBJ2-3; D gene unclear. Germline values: CDR1 ENHRY, CDR2 SYGVKD. The CDR3 runs to 13 residues. Trimming removed 8 bases at V and 2 bases at J, with 11 bases between. CDR3 amino acids: CAIVEFLTDTQYF. The CDR3 nucleotides read TGTGCCATCGTAGAGTTCCTCACAGATACGCAGTATTTT.

This clone showed up just a few times. The rearrangement joins TRBV9 to TRBJ2-5; D ambiguous. Germline CDR1 and CDR2: SGDLS and YYNGEE. This CDR3 comprises 12 residues. V gave up 3 bases and J gave up 1 base, with 4 bases separating them. The CDR3 reads CASSAFQETQYF. In DNA form, the CDR3 reads TGTGCCAGCAGCGCGTTCCAAGAGACCCAGTACTTC.

The J gene is TRBJ2-7, the V gene TRBV5-4; a weak D match, TRBD2 (5 bases). Germline V gives CDR1 SGHNT, CDR2 YYREEE (reference sequence). This CDR3 contains 15 residues. Trimming left V 0 bases short and J 0 bases short, with 10 bases between. The CDR3 protein is CASSLAVASSYEQYF. The DNA for the CDR3 is TGTGCCAGCAGCTTGGCGGTAGCGAGCTCCTACGAGCAGTACTTC. The whole variable domain, remainder taken from reference TRBV5-4 and TRBJ2-7, is ETGVTQSPTHLIKTRGQQVTLRCSSQSGHNTVSWYQQALGQGPQFIFQYYREEENGRGNFPPRFSGLQFPNYSSELNVNALELDDSALYLCASSLAVASSYEQYFGPGTRLTVT.

This clone occurred a few times. The V gene is TRBV7-2, the J gene TRBJ1-5; TRBD1 matches 7 bases. This CDR3 is built from 15 residues. V shed 4 bases, J shed 2 bases, and the junction held 5 bases outside the gene matches. CDR1 is SGHTA, CDR2 FQGNSA, per germline. CDR3 in DNA: TGTGCCAGCAGCTCAGACAGGGATGGCAATCAGCCCCAGCATTTT. Its translation is CASSSDRDGNQPQHF.

The sample holds a few counts of this clone. The chain combines TRBV5-6 with TRBJ2-1; D is ambiguous. Per germline, CDR1 SGHDT and CDR2 YYEEEE. The germline V and J ends were trimmed by 0 bases and 7 bases, with 5 bases remaining between them. CDR3 size: 12 residues. The CDR3, as DNA: TGTGCCAGCAGCTTGGCCTTGAATGAGCAGTTCTTC. Translated: CASSLALNEQFF.